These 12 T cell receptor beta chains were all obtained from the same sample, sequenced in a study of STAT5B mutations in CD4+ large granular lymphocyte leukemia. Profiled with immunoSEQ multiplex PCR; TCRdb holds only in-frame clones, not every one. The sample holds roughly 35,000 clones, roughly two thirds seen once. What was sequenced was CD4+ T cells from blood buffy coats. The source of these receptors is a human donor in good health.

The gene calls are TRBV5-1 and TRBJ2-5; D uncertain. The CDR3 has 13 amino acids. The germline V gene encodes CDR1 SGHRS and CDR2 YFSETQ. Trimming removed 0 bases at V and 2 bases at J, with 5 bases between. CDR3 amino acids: CASSLASQETQYF. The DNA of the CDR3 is TGCGCCAGCAGCTTGGCCAGTCAAGAGACCCAGTACTTC.

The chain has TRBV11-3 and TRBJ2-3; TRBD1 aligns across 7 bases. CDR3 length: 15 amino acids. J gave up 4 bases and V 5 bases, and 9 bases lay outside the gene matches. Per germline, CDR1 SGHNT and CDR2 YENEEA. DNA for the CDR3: TGTGCCAGCAGCCCAACAGGGGCGCTGCCAGATACGCAGTATTTT. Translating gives CASSPTGALPDTQYF. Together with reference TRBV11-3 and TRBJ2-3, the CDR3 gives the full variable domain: EAGVVQSPRYKIIEKKQPVAFWCNPISGHNTLYWYLQNLGQGPELLIRYENEEAVDDSQLPKDRFSAERLKGVDSTLKIQPAELGDSAVYLCASSPTGALPDTQYFGPGTRLTVL.

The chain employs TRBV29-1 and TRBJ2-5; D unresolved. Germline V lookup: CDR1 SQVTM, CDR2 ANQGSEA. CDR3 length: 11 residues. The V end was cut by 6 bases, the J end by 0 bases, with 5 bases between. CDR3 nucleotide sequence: TGCAGCGTCGGACACCAAGAGACCCAGTACTTC. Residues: CSVGHQETQYF.

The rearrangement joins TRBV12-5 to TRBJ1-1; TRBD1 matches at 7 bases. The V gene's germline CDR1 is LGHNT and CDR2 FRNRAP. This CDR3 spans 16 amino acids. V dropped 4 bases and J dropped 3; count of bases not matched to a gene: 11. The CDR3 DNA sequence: TGTGCTAGTGGTTATTCTTCGACAGGGCCGGACACTGAAGCTTTCTTT. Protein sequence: CASGYSSTGPDTEAFF.

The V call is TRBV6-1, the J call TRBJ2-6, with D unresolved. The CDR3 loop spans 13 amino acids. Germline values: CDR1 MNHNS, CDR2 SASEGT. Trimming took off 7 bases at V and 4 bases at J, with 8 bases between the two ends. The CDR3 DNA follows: TGTGCCAGCATGGGTCCCGGGGCCAACGTCCTGACTTTC. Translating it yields CASMGPGANVLTF.

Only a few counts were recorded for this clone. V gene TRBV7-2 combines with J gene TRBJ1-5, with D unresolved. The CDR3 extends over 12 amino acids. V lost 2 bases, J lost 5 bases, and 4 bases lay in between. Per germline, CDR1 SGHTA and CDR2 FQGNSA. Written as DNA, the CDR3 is TGTGCCAGCAGCTTACCGTATCAGCCCCAGCATTTT. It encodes CASSLPYQPQHF.

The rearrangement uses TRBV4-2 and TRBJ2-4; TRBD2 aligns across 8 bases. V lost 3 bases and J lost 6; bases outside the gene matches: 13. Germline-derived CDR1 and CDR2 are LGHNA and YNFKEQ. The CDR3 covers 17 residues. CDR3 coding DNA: TGTGCCAGCAGCCAGGACTCTGCGGGGGGCGGCGGAAACATTCAGTACTTC. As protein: CASSQDSAGGGGNIQYF.

The CDR3 loop is CASSESSQETQYF. The CDR3 DNA reads TGCGCCAGCAGTGAGTCGAGTCAAGAGACCCAGTACTTC. The V gene is TRBV10-2, the J gene TRBJ2-5; D unresolved. The CDR3 length is 13 residues. V lost 0 bases to trimming and J lost 2 bases, with 4 bases between them. Germline V CDR1 and CDR2: WSHSY, SAAADI.

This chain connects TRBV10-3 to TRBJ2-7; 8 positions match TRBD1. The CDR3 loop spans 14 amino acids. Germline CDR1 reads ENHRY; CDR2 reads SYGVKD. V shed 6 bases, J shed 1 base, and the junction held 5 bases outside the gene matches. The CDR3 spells CAIRNGTGSYEQYF. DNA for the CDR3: TGTGCCATCAGGAACGGGACAGGTTCCTACGAGCAGTACTTC.

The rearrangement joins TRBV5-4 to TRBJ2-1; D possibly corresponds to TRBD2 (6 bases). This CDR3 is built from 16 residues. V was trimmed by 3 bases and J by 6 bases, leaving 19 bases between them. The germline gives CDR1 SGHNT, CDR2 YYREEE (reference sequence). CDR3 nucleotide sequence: TGTGCCAGCAGCTCCAAGTTCCGGGACTCAGGCAATGAGCAGTTCTTC. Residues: CASSSKFRDSGNEQFF.

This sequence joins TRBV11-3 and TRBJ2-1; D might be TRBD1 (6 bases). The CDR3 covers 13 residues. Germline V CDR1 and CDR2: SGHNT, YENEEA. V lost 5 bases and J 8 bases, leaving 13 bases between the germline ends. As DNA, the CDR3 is TGTGCCAGCAGCAAGGGGGAGAGGGATGAGCAGTTCTTC. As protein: CASSKGERDEQFF.

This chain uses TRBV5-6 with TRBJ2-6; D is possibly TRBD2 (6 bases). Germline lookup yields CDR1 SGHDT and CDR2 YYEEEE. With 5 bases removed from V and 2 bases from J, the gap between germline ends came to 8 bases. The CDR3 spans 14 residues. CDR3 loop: CASSRRAGANVLTF. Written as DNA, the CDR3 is TGTGCCAGCAGTCGGAGGGCTGGGGCCAACGTCCTGACTTTC.